This entry lists 5 T cell receptor beta chains sequenced from one sample in a study of neurological immune-mediated disorders. TCRdb reanalysed the 5' RACE reads using MiXCR and keeps one entry per CDR3 protein. In the table there are some 49,000 distinct CDR3 sequences, about 12% of which are singletons. Regarding time point: longitudinal time-point 2. The sample was PBMCs. Receptor source: a male donor with HTLV-1-associated myelopathy (HAM/TSP).

Many counts were recorded for this clonotype. The genes are TRBV5-1 and TRBJ2-7; D is possibly TRBD1 (5 bases). The V end was cut by 2 bases, the J end by 3 bases, with 12 bases between. There are 14 residues in the CDR3. Germline V gene data show CDR1 as SGHRS and CDR2 as YFSETQ. The CDR3 nucleotides are TGCGCCAGCAGCTTCGACAGTGGTAACTACGAGCAGTACTTC. Translating gives CASSFDSGNYEQYF.

There are many counts of this clonotype. The V call is TRBV5-1, the J call TRBJ2-1; TRBD2 matches 8 bases. Germline CDR1 is SGHRS and CDR2 is YFSETQ. This CDR3 spans 16 amino acids. V lost 5 bases to trimming and J lost 2 bases; unmatched junction nucleotides: 9. DNA for the CDR3: TGCGCCAGCAGTCCCCACCGGCGGGGGGCCTACAATGAGCAGTTCTTC. Its translation is CASSPHRRGAYNEQFF.

This clonotype came up many times. This chain links TRBV6-6 with TRBJ2-5, with 7 positions matching TRBD2. This CDR3 has 14 residues. Germline CDR1 and CDR2: MNHNY and SVGAGI (reference sequence). Trimming at V came to 5 bases and at J to 0 bases, leaving 3 bases not matched to a gene. The CDR3 is CASSKGLDQETQYF. The CDR3, as DNA: TGTGCCAGCAGTAAAGGACTAGACCAAGAGACCCAGTACTTC.

The sample holds many counts of this clonotype. This chain links TRBV5-1 with TRBJ2-7; 7 bases map to TRBD1. The germline gives CDR1 SGHRS, CDR2 YFSETQ. The CDR3 sequence is 16 residues long. Trimming took 0 bases from V and 2 from J; bases not matched to a gene: 8. Here the CDR3 reads CASSLDPGQSAYEQYF. In nucleotides, the CDR3 is TGCGCCAGCAGCTTGGACCCGGGACAGTCGGCCTACGAGCAGTACTTC. The variable domain in full, completed from reference TRBV5-1 and TRBJ2-7, reads KAGVTQTPRYLIKTRGQQVTLSCSPISGHRSVSWYQQTPGQGLQFLFEYFSETQRNKGNFPGRFSGRQFSNSRSEMNVSTLELGDSALYLCASSLDPGQSAYEQYFGPGTRLTVT.

This clonotype was seen repeatedly, ten times or more. V usage is TRBV20-1 and J usage is TRBJ1-3; D ambiguous. Germline CDR1 DFQATT, CDR2 SNEGSKA (reference sequence). Trimming removed 1 base at V and 2 bases at J, with 3 bases between. The CDR3 sequence is 12 residues long. CDR3 DNA sequence: TGCAGTGCTAGAGGGGCTGGAAACACCATATATTTT. Its protein product is CSARGAGNTIYF.